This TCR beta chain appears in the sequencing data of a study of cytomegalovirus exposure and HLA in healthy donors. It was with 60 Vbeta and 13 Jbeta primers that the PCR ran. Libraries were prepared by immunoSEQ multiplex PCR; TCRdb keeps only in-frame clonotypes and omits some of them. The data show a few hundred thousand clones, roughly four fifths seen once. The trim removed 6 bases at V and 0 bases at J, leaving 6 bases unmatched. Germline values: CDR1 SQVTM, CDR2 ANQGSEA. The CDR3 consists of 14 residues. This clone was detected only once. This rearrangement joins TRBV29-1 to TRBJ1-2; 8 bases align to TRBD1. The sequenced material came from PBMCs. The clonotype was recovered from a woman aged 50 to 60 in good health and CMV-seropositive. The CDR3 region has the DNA TGCAGCGTGGCCGGGACAGGCCCTAACTATGGCTACACCTTC. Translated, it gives CSVAGTGPNYGYTF.